This T cell receptor beta chain was recovered during a study of PD-L1 blockade in urothelial cancer. Study information: Blood analysis occurred 3 weeks (second dose) and 6 weeks after treatment start.

Time point reported: peripheral blood 6 weeks after treatment start. Urothelial carcinoma, locally advanced or metastatic, affected the patients. Every PCR received spiked-in synthetic TCR analog templates. Method: immunoSEQ multiplex PCR; TCRdb's copy keeps in-frame clones and lacks some. The sample has 35,000 to 50,000 clones; 83% are singletons. The CDR3 covers 15 residues. V was pared by 0 bases and J by 2 bases, with 11 bases between. Germline CDR1 reads SGHVS; CDR2 reads FQNEAQ. The clonotype comes from a man in his sixties with urothelial cancer. The sequences come from PBMCs, collected around atezolizumab (anti-PD-L1) treatment. The chain carries TRBV7-8 and TRBJ2-7, with D possibly being TRBD2 (7 bases). The CDR3 sequence: CASSLAGGQTYEQYF. In DNA form, the CDR3 reads TGTGCCAGCAGCTTAGCGGGGGGGCAAACCTACGAGCAGTACTTC.